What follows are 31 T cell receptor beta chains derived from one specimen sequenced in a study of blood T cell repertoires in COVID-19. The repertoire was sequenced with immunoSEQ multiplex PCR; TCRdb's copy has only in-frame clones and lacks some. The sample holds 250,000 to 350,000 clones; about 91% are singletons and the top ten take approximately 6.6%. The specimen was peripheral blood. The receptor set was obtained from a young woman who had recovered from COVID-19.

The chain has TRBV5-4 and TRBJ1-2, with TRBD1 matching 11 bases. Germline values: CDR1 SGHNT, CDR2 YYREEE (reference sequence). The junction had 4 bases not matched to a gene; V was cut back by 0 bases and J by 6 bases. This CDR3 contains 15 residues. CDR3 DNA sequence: TGTGCCAGCAGCTTGGTGAGGACAGGGGGCAATGGCTACACCTTC. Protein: CASSLVRTGGNGYTF.

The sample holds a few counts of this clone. The CDR3 DNA is TGTGCCAGCTCACCTCAAGTAGTCACAGATACGCAGTATTTT. This translates into CASSPQVVTDTQYF. The rearrangement uses TRBV18 and TRBJ2-3; no clear D. This CDR3 spans 14 amino acids. CDR1 KGHSH and CDR2 LQKENI come from the germline V gene. Between the trimmed V and J ends, which lost 3 bases and 2 bases, there was a span of 9 bases.

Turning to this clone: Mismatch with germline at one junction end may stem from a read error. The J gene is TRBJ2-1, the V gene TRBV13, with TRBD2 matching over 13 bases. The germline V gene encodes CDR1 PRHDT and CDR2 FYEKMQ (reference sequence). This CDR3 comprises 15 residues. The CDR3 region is CASSLGLAGDNEQFF. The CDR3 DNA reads TGTGCCAGCAGCCTAGGACTAGCGGGGGACAATGAGCAGTTCTTC.

CDR3 coding DNA: TGTGCCAGCAGCTTAAGGGGGGAAAAACTGTTTTTT. As protein: CASSLRGEKLFF. The rearrangement uses TRBV13 and TRBJ1-4; a possible D gene is TRBD1 (6 bases). Germline V gene sequence: CDR1 PRHDT, CDR2 FYEKMQ (reference sequence). Deletions cut 2 bases from V and 8 bases from J, with 6 bases between. This CDR3 is 12 amino acids long.

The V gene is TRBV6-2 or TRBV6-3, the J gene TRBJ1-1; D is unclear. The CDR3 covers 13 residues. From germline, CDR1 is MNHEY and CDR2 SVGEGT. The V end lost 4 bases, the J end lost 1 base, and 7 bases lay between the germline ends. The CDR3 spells CASSSYKNTEAFF. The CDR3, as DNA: TGTGCCAGCAGTTCCTATAAGAACACTGAAGCTTTCTTT.

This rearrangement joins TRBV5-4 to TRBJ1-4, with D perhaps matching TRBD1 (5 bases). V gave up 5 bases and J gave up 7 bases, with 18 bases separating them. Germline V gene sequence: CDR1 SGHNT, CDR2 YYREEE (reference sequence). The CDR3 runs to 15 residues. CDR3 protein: CASSPPGGMIEKLFF. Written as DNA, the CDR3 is TGTGCCAGCAGTCCGCCCGGGGGAATGATTGAAAAACTGTTTTTT. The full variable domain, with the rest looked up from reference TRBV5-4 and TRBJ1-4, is ETGVTQSPTHLIKTRGQQVTLRCSSQSGHNTVSWYQQALGQGPQFIFQYYREEENGRGNFPPRFSGLQFPNYSSELNVNALELDDSALYLCASSPPGGMIEKLFFGSGTQLSVL.

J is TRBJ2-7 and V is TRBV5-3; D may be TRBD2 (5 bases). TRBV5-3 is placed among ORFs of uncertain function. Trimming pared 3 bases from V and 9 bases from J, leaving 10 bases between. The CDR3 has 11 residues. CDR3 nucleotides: TGTGCCAGAAGCTCGTCGGCGGGGCAGTACTTC. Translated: CARSSSAGQYF.

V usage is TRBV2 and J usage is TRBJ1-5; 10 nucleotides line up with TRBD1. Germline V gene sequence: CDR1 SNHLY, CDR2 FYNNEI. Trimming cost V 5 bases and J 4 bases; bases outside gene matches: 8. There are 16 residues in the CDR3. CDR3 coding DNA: TGTGCCAGCAGTCCTCGGACAGGGGGTGGTAATCAGCCCCAGCATTTT. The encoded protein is CASSPRTGGGNQPQHF.

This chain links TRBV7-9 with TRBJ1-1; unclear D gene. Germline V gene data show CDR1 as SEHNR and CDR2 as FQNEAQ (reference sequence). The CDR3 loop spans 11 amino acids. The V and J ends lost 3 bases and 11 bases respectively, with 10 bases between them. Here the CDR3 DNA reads TGTGCCAGCAGCTTTAGCAGTAGGGCTTTCTTT. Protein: CASSFSSRAFF.

This CDR3 reads CASSPRTGEEAFF. Written as DNA, the CDR3 is TGTGCCAGCAGCCCTCGGACAGGTGAGGAAGCTTTCTTT. This chain joins TRBV11-3 and TRBJ1-1; 7 nucleotides align to TRBD1. J lost 8 bases, V lost 5 bases, and 8 bases had no gene match. Germline lookup yields CDR1 SGHNT and CDR2 YENEEA. This CDR3 has 13 amino acids.

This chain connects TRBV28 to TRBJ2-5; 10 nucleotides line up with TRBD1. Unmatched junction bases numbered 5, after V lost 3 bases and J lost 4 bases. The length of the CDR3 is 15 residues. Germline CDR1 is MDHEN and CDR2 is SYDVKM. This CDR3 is CASSFVGTGVETQYF. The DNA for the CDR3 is TGTGCCAGCAGTTTTGTGGGGACAGGGGTAGAGACCCAGTACTTC.

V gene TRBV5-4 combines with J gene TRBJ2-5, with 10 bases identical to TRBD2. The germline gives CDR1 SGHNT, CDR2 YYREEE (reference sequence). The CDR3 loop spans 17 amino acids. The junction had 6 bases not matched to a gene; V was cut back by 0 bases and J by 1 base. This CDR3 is CASSLGRASGGQETQYF. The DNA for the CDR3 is TGTGCCAGCAGCTTGGGCAGAGCTAGCGGGGGCCAAGAGACCCAGTACTTC.

The CDR3 is CASSRVAGVGEQYF. The CDR3 nucleotides are TGTGCCAGCAGCAGGGTCGCAGGGGTTGGAGAGCAGTACTTC. J is TRBJ2-7 and V is TRBV14, with D maybe TRBD1 (6 bases). Germline-derived CDR1 and CDR2 are SGHDN and FVKESK. The CDR3 contains 14 residues. Trimming left V 5 bases short and J 7 bases short, with 18 bases between.

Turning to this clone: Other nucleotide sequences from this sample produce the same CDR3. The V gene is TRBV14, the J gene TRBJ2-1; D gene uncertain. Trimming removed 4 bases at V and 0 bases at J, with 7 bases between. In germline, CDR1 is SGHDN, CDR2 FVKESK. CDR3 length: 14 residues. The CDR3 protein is CASSRDSSYNEQFF. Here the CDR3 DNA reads TGTGCCAGCAGCCGCGACTCCTCCTACAATGAGCAGTTCTTC. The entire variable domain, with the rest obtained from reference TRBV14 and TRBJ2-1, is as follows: EAGVTQFPSHSVIEKGQTVTLRCDPISGHDNLYWYRRVMGKEIKFLLHFVKESKQDESGMPNNRFLAERTGGTYSTLKVQPAELEDSGVYFCASSRDSSYNEQFFGPGTRLTVL.

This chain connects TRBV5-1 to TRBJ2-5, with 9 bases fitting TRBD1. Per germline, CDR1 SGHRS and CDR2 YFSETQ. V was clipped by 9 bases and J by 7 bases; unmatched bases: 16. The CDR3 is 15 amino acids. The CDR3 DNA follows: TGCGCCACTTGCCCGGGACAGGGCCCCCAGGGGACCCAGTACTTC. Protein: CATCPGQGPQGTQYF.

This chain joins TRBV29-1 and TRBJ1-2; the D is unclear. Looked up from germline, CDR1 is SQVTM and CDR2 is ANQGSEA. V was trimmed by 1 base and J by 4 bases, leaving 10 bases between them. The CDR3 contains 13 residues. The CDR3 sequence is CSVEVGGGYGYTF. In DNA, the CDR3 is TGCAGCGTTGAAGTGGGAGGTGGCTATGGCTACACCTTC.

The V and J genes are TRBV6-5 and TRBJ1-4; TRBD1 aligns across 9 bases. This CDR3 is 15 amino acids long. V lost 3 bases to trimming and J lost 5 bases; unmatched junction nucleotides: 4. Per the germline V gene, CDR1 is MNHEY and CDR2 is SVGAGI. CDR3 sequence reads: CASSYGTGKNEKLFF. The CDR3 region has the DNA TGTGCCAGCAGTTATGGGACAGGGAAGAATGAAAAACTGTTTTTT.

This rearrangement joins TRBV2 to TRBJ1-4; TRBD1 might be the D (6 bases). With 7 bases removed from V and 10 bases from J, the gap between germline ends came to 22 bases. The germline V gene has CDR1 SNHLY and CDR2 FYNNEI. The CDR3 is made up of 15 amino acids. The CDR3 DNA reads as TGTGCCAGCATCTCAAACCGGGACACGGGGGGAAAACTGTTTTTT. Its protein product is CASISNRDTGGKLFF.

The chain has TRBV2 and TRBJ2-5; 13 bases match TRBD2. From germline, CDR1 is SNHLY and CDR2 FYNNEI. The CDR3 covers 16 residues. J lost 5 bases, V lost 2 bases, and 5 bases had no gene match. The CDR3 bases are TGTGCCAGCAGTGAACGGGGACTAGCGGGGTTGGAGACCCAGTACTTC. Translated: CASSERGLAGLETQYF.

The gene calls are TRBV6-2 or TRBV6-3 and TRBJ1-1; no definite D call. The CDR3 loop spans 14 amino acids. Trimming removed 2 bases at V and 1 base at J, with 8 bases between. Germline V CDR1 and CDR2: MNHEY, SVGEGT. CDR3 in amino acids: CASSYPNSNTEAFF. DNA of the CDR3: TGTGCCAGCAGTTACCCAAACTCGAACACTGAAGCTTTCTTT.

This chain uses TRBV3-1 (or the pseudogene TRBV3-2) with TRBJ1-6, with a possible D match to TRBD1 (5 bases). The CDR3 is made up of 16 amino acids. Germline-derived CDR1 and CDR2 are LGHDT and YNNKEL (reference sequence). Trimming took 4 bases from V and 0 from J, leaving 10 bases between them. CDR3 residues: CASSPGKSSYNSPLHF. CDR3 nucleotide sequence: TGTGCCAGCAGCCCAGGGAAGAGCTCCTATAATTCACCCCTCCACTTT.

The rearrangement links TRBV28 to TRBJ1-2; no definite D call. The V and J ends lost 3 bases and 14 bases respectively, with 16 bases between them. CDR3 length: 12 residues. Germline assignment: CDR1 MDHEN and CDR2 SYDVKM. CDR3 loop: CASSLGSGSNTF. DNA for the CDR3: TGTGCCAGCAGTTTGGGCTCGGGGTCTAATACCTTC.

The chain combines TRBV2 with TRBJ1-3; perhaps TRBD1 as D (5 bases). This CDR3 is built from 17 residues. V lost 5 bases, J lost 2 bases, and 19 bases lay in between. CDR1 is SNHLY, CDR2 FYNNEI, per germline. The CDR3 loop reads CASSTRVQAGTGNTIYF. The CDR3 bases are TGTGCCAGCAGTACCCGCGTCCAGGCAGGGACTGGAAACACCATATATTTT.

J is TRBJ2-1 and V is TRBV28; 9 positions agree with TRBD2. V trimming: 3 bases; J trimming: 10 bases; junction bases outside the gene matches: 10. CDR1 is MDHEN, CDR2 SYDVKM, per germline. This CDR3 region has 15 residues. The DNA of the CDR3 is TGTGCCAGCAGTTTGTTTAGCGGGGGTCTATACGAGCAGTTCTTC. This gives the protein CASSLFSGGLYEQFF.

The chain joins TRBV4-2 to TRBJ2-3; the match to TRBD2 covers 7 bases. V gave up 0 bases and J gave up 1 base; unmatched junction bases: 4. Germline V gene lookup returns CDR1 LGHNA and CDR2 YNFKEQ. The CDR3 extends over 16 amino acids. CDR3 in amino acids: CASSQDPTSGTDTQYF. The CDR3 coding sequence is TGTGCCAGCAGCCAAGATCCCACTAGCGGCACAGATACGCAGTATTTT.

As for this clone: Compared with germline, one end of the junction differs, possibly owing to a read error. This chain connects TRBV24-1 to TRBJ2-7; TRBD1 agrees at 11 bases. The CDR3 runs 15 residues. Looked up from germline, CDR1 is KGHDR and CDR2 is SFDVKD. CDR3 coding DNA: TGTGCCACCAGCGATTCCGGGACAGGGGGTGGCGAGCAGTACTTC. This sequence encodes CATSDSGTGGGEQYF.

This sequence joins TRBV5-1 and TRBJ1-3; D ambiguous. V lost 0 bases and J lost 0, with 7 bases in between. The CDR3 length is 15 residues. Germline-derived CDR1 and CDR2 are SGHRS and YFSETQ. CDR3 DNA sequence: TGCGCCAGCAGCTTGGGAGGCTACTCTGGAAACACCATATATTTT. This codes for CASSLGGYSGNTIYF.

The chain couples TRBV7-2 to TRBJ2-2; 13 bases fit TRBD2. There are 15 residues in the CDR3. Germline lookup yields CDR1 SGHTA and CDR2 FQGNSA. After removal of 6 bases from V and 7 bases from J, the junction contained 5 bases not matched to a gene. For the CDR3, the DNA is TGTGCCAGCAGGGAGACTAGCGGGGGGAGCGGGGAGCTGTTTTTT. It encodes CASRETSGGSGELFF.

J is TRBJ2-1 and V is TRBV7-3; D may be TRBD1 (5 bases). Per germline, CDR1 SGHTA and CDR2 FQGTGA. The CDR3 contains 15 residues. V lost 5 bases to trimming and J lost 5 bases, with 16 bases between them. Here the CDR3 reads CASSRLRVRDNEQFF. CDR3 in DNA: TGTGCCAGCAGCCGACTCAGGGTACGGGACAATGAGCAGTTCTTC.

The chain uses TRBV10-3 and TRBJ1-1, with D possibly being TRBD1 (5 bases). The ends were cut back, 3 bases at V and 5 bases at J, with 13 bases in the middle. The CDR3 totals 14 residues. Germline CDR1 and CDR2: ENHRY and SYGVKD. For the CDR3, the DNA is TGTGCCATCAGTGACTCCCAGGGTAATACTGAAGCTTTCTTT. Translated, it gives CAISDSQGNTEAFF.

CDR3 nucleotides: TGCAGCGTTGTCGGTAACACCGGGGAGCTGTTTTTT. Encoded protein: CSVVGNTGELFF. V is TRBV29-1 and J is TRBJ2-2; D is unresolved. The CDR3 consists of 12 residues. V was clipped by 4 bases and J by 2 bases, with 5 bases between them. Per germline, CDR1 SQVTM and CDR2 ANQGSEA.